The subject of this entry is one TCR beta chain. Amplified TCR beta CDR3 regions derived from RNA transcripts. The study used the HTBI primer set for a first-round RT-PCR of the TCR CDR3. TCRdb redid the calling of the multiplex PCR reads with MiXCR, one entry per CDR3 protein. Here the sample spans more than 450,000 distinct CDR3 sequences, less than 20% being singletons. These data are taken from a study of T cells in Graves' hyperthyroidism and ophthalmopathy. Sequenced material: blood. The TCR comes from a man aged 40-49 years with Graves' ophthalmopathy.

CDR3 coding DNA: TGTGCCAGCAACCCCTCTAGGACAGGGGGCTATGGCTACACCTTC. Translated, it gives CASNPSRTGGYGYTF. The chain recombines TRBV19 with TRBJ1-2; 10 nucleotides match TRBD1. The germline V gene has CDR1 LNHDA and CDR2 SQIVND (reference sequence). Trimming removed 9 bases from V and 4 bases from J; junction bases left unmatched: 11. The CDR3 spans 15 residues.